This is a list of T cell receptor beta chains from one sample in a study of blood T cell repertoires in COVID-19. Sequencing was performed with immunoSEQ multiplex PCR; in TCRdb, only in-frame clones are kept and a portion is missing. Of 85,000 to 100,000 clones listed, just over 85% are singletons. Sequencing input: peripheral blood. Receptor source: an older woman in a cohort sampled during active or convalescent COVID-19. Each CDR3 is given with its conserved first and last residue. The order of the fields is V gene, J gene, clone size, D gene, CDR3 DNA, CDR3 protein. D genes are given only for firm matches. Not all rows give a size; the values are once, few, many and, for expanded clones, a class.

TRBV5-1,TRBJ2-7,once,.,TGCGCCAGCAGCTTGGTGGGGAGCTCCTACGAGCAGTACTTC,CASSLVGSSYEQYF
TRBV7-3,TRBJ2-1,few,TRBD2,TGTGCCAGCAGCCGTGTCGTTAGCGGGGTTGAAGCGGAGCAGTTCTTC,CASSRVVSGVEAEQFF
TRBV4-1,TRBJ2-4,.,TRBD2,TGCGCCAGCAGCCAAGATAAGGGACTAGCGGGAACCCTAGCCAAAAACATTCAGTACTTC,CASSQDKGLAGTLAKNIQYF
TRBV7-8,TRBJ2-3,.,.,TGTGCCAGCAGCTTGACGGGATGGGATACGCAGTATTTT,CASSLTGWDTQYF
TRBV6-1,TRBJ2-4,once,TRBD1,TGTGCCAGCAGTGAAGAGGGCAGGGGGCCCAAAAACATTCAGTACTTC,CASSEEGRGPKNIQYF
TRBV7-3,TRBJ2-2,.,.,TGTGCCAGCAGCTTAAAGGGGACCGGGGAGCTGTTTTTT,CASSLKGTGELFF
TRBV18,TRBJ2-1,.,.,TGTGCCAGCTCACTTAGCGGAATGTACAATGAGCAGTTCTTC,CASSLSGMYNEQFF
TRBV7-3,TRBJ2-2,once,TRBD1,TGTGCCAGCAGCCCACAGGGGATCCGGAACACCGGGGAGCTGTTTTTT,CASSPQGIRNTGELFF
TRBV7-2,TRBJ2-5,.,TRBD1,TGTGCCAGCAGCCCGAGGGGGACAGGGGTGATGGAGACCCAGTACTTC,CASSPRGTGVMETQYF
TRBV3-1/TRBV3-2,TRBJ2-2,.,.,TGTGCCCCGAAAAGGGTGATTGTAGCGGACTGCAAAGGGGAGCTGTTTTTT,CAPKRVIVADCKGELFF
TRBV5-6,TRBJ1-3,.,.,TGTGCCAGCACCGAGGGAGGTCCCGGAAACACCATATATTTT,CASTEGGPGNTIYF
TRBV27,TRBJ1-2,.,.,TGTGCCAGCAGTTTAACTATGGACACCCACTATGGCTACACCTTC,CASSLTMDTHYGYTF
TRBV3-1/TRBV3-2,TRBJ1-4,.,.,TGTGCCAGCAGCCAAGGTTTCACAGGGAATGAAAAACTGTTTTTT,CASSQGFTGNEKLFF
TRBV10-1,TRBJ2-1,.,.,TGCGCCAGCAGTGAGAGGTCACCTTGGAGGACCTTCTCCTACAATGAGCAGTTCTTC,CASSERSPWRTFSYNEQFF
TRBV12-5,TRBJ1-6,.,.,TGTGCTAGTGGTTTGGTATTAGGGAGGGGATCACCCCTCCACTTT,CASGLVLGRGSPLHF
TRBV27,TRBJ2-6,few,.,TGTGCCAGCAGTTCCATTCCGGGGAGTTCTGGGGCCAACGTCCTGACTTTC,CASSSIPGSSGANVLTF
TRBV20-1,TRBJ2-7,.,.,TGCAGTGCTAGTCCGGGCTACGAGCAGTACTTC,CSASPGYEQYF
TRBV6-2/TRBV6-3,TRBJ2-2,.,TRBD2,TGTGCCAGCATCCCTCCCGGTAGCGGGAGAAACGGGGAGCTGTTTTTT,CASIPPGSGRNGELFF
TRBV3-1/TRBV3-2,TRBJ2-2,few,.,TGTGCCAGCAGCCAGGGGGGCGGGGAGCTGTTTTTT,CASSQGGGELFF
TRBV13,TRBJ2-7,.,TRBD2,TGTGCCAGCAGCGGAGGGACTAGCGGGAGTACGGACGAGCAGTACTTC,CASSGGTSGSTDEQYF
TRBV4-1,TRBJ2-2,.,.,TGCGCCAGCAGCCAAGAGGGGGGGGCGGCCGTTACCGGGGAGCTGTTTTTT,CASSQEGGAAVTGELFF
TRBV24-1,TRBJ2-7,.,.,TGTGCCACCAGTGATCGTACTAGAGGCGAGCAGTACTTC,CATSDRTRGEQYF
TRBV6-6,TRBJ1-6,.,TRBD1,TGTGCCAGCAGTTTGGGGACAGGCCCCAGGAGTTCACCCCTCCACTTT,CASSLGTGPRSSPLHF
TRBV21-1,TRBJ1-1,.,.,TGTGCCAGCAGCACACCAACACGTCGGAACACTGAAGCTTTCTTT,CASSTPTRRNTEAFF
TRBV3-1/TRBV3-2,TRBJ2-7,few,.,TGTGCCAGCAGCCTCCGGCCAAGAGGGTCCTACGAGCAGTACTTC,CASSLRPRGSYEQYF
TRBV3-1/TRBV3-2,TRBJ2-7,.,TRBD2,TGTGCCAGCAGCCCCGGACTAGCGAAGATGGATTGGGAGCAGTACTTC,CASSPGLAKMDWEQYF
TRBV5-5,TRBJ2-7,.,.,TGTGCCAGCAGCTTCGATCTGCCTAGCGCAAGCTACGAGCAGTACTTC,CASSFDLPSASYEQYF
TRBV30,TRBJ1-2,.,TRBD1,TGTGCCTGGAGTTTCGCCGGGACAGATGGCTACACCTTC,CAWSFAGTDGYTF
TRBV6-6,TRBJ2-1,.,TRBD1,TGTGCCAGCAGTTACTCGGGACAGGGCAATGAGCAGTTCTTC,CASSYSGQGNEQFF
TRBV11-2,TRBJ1-2,.,.,TGTGCCAGCAGCTTAGGGCCTGACAGCCGCTATGGCTACACCTTC,CASSLGPDSRYGYTF
TRBV25-1,TRBJ2-1,.,.,TGTGCCAGCAGTGAATTAGGGGTTGAGCAGTTCTTC,CASSELGVEQFF
TRBV2,TRBJ2-5,.,.,TGTGCCAGCAGCCCCATCAACCAAGAGACCCAGTACTTC,CASSPINQETQYF
TRBV12-3/TRBV12-4,TRBJ2-5,.,.,TGTGCCAGCAGTTCGCGGGAGACCCAGTACTTC,CASSSRETQYF
TRBV10-3,TRBJ2-6,.,.,TGTGCCATCAGTGACCCAAATAGGGGCAGGAAAACTCATCGGGCCAACGTCCTGACTTTC,CAISDPNRGRKTHRANVLTF
TRBV2,TRBJ1-6,.,TRBD1,TGTGCCAGCAGGGGCGGACAGGGGAAGAGAGGAGGGCCATATAATTCACCCCTCCACTTT,CASRGGQGKRGGPYNSPLHF
TRBV7-2,TRBJ2-3,.,TRBD2,TGTGCCAGCAGCTTAGCGGGGGGGTTGATAACAAGCACAGATACGCAGTATTTT,CASSLAGGLITSTDTQYF
TRBV5-1,TRBJ2-5,.,TRBD1,TGCGCCAGCAGCTGGGGGACAGGTTGGGAGACCCAGTACTTC,CASSWGTGWETQYF
TRBV7-8,TRBJ1-2,.,.,TGTGCCAGCAGCCCCACCCTCCTACAGAATTACTATGGCTACACCTTC,CASSPTLLQNYYGYTF
TRBV7-8,TRBJ1-2,.,TRBD1,TGTGCCAGCAGCCCGGGGACAGTTGAGTATGGCTACACCTTC,CASSPGTVEYGYTF
TRBV7-8,TRBJ2-1,few,TRBD2,TGTGCCAGCAGCGTCTCTAGCGGGGCCTACAATGAGCAGTTCTTC,CASSVSSGAYNEQFF
TRBV30,TRBJ1-5,.,TRBD1,TGTGCCTGGAGTCGGACAGGATTCAATCAGCCCCAGCATTTT,CAWSRTGFNQPQHF
TRBV5-1,TRBJ2-3,.,.,TGCGCCAGCAGCTTGGAGGTGGGGGGGCTAACAGATACGCAGTATTTT,CASSLEVGGLTDTQYF
TRBV7-7,TRBJ2-5,.,.,TGTGCTAGCAGCTTAGGCCGGACAGTGAGACAAGAGACCCAGTACTTC,CASSLGRTVRQETQYF
TRBV18,TRBJ1-3,.,TRBD1,TGTGCCAGCTCACCGCGACAGGGTTCTGGAAACACCATATATTTT,CASSPRQGSGNTIYF
TRBV6-2/TRBV6-3,TRBJ2-7,.,.,TGTGCCAGCAGTTACCAGGCAGCGGCGCTATCCTACGAGCAGTACTTC,CASSYQAAALSYEQYF
TRBV7-9,TRBJ2-1,.,.,TGTGCCAGCACCCAGGCGGTAGCGGAATACAATGAGCAGTTCTTC,CASTQAVAEYNEQFF
TRBV10-1,TRBJ1-5,.,.,TGCGCCAGCAGTGCCAGGGGCCACAGCAATCAGCCCCAGCATTTT,CASSARGHSNQPQHF
TRBV9,TRBJ1-1,.,.,TGTGCCAGCAGCGTCGGACTGAAGAACACTGAAGCTTTCTTT,CASSVGLKNTEAFF
TRBV9,TRBJ1-3,.,.,TGTGCCAGCAGCGATGGACAACCAGGAAACACCATATATTTT,CASSDGQPGNTIYF
TRBV11-2,TRBJ1-2,.,TRBD1,TGTGCCAGCAGCTTATCAACAGGGGGCAGAGCTAACTATGGCTACACCTTC,CASSLSTGGRANYGYTF
TRBV7-9,TRBJ2-3,.,.,TGTGCCAGCAGCTTACAGGGGATCAGCACAGATACGCAGTATTTT,CASSLQGISTDTQYF
TRBV5-8,TRBJ1-5,.,.,TGTGCCAGCAGCTTGAGCCCAGGGTCCCAGCCCCAGCATTTT,CASSLSPGSQPQHF
TRBV15,TRBJ1-1,few,TRBD1,TGTGCCACCAGCAGAGATCCGCGAGGGGGCGGCACTGAAGCTTTCTTT,CATSRDPRGGGTEAFF
TRBV5-4,TRBJ2-1,.,.,TGTGCCAGCAGGCGGGACAGCCACAATGAGCAGTTCTTC,CASRRDSHNEQFF
TRBV3-1/TRBV3-2,TRBJ1-5,.,.,TGTGCCAGCAGCCCATGGGGAGGGCTACCTCAGCCCCAGCATTTT,CASSPWGGLPQPQHF
TRBV5-1,TRBJ2-5,.,.,TGCGCCAGCAGCTTGCTCGCGGCAGACCCCCTGGAGACCCAGTACTTC,CASSLLAADPLETQYF
TRBV6-5,TRBJ2-7,.,TRBD1,TGTGCCAGCAGTTACACTCCGGACAGGGGGAACCACGAGCAGTACTTC,CASSYTPDRGNHEQYF
TRBV3-1/TRBV3-2,TRBJ2-2,.,.,TGTGCCAGCAGCCAAGCCCCCGTGGGCGCGACGAACACCGGGGAGCTGTTTTTT,CASSQAPVGATNTGELFF